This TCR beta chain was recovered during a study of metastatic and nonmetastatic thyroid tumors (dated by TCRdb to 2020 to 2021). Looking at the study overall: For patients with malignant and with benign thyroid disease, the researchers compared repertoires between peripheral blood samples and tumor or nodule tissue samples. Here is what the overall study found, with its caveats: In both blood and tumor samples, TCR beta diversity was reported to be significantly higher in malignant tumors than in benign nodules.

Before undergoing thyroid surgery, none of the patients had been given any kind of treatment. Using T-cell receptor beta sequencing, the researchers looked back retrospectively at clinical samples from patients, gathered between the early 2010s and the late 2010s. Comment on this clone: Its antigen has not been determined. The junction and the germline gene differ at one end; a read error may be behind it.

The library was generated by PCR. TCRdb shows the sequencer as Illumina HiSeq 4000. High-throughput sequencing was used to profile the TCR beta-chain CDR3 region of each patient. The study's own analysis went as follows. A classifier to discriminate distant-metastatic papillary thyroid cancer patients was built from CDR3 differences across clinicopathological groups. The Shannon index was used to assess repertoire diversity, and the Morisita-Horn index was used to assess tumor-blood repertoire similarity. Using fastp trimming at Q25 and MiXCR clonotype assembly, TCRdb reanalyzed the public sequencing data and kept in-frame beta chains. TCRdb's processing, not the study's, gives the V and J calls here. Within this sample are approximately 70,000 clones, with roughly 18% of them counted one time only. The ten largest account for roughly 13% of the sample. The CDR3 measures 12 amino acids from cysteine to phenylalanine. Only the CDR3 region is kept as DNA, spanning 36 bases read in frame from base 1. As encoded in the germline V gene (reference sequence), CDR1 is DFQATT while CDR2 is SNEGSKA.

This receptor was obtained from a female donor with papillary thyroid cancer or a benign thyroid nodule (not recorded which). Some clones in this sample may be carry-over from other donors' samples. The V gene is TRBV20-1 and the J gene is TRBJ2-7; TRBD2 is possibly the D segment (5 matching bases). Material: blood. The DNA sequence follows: TGCAGTGCTAGATTGGCGGGTTTGGAGCATTACTTC. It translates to CSARLAGLEHYF.